The clone carrying this TCR beta chain was picked up many times. What it binds is not known. This specimen belongs to a study of CD8 T cells in ankylosing spondylitis. Using quantitative 5'-RACE with molecular barcodes, the authors made TCR beta libraries. TCRdb recomputed calls from the 5' RACE reads with MiXCR, one row per CDR3 protein. The sample records 100,000 to 150,000 distinct CDR3 sequences, more than 6.5% being singletons. General observations from the study: Matched ankylosing spondylitis synovial fluid reportedly contained a significantly enriched population of disease-linked clones.

Germline lookup yields CDR1 SGDLS and CDR2 YYNGEE. This CDR3 spans 19 amino acids. V was clipped by 2 bases and J by 1 base, with 21 bases between them. Sequenced input: blood, either unsorted or a sorted T cell fraction (not recorded which). V gene TRBV9 combines with J gene TRBJ2-2, with D perhaps TRBD1 (5 bases). The clonotype comes from a male donor with ankylosing spondylitis or in good health (not recorded which). The CDR3 loop is CASSVPGPGAGQNTGELFF. CDR3 DNA: TGTGCCAGCAGCGTCCCCGGCCCTGGGGCAGGGCAGAACACCGGGGAGCTGTTTTTT.